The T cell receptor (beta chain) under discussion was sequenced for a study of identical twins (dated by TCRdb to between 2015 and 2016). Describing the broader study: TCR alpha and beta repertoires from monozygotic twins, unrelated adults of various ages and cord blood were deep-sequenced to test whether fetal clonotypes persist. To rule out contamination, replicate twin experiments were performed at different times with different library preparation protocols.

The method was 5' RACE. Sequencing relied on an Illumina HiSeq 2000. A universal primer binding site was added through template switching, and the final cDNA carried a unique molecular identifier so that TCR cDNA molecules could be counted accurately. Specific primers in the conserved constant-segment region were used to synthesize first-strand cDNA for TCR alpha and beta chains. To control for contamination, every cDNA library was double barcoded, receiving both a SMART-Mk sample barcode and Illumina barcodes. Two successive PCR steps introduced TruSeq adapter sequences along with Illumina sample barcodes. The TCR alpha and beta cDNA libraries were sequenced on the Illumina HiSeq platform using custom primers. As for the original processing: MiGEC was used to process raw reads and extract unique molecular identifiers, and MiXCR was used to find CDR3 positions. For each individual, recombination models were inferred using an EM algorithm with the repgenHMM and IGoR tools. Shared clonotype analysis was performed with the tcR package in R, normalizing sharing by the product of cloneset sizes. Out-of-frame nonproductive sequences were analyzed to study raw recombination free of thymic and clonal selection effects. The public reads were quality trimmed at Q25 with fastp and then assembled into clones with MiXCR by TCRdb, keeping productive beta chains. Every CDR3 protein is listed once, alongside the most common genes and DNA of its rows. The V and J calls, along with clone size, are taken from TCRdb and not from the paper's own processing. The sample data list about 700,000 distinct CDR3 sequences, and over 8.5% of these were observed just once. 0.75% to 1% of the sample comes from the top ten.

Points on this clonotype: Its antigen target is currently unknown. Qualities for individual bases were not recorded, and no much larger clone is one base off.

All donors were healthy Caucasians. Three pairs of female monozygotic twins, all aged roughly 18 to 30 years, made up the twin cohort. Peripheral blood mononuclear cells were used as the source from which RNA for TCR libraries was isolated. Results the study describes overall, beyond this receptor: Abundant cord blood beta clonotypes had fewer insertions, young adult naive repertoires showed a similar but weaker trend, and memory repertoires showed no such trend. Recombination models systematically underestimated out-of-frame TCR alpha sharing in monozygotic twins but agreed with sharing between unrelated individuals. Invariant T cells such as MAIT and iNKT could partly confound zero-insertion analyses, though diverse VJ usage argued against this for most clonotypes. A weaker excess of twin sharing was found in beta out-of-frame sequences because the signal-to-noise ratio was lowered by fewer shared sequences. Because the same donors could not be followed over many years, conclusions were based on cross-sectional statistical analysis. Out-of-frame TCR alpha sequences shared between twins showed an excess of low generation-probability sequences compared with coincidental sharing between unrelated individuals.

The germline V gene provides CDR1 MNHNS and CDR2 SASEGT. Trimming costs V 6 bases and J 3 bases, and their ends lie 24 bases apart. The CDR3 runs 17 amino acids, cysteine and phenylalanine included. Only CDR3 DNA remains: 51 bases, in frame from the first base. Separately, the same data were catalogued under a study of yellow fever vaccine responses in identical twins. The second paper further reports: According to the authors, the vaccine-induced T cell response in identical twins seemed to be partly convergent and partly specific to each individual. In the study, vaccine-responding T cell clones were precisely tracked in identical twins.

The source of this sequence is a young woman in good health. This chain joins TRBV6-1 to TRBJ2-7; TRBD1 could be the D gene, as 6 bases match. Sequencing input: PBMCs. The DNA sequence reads TGTGCCAGCAGCCCCGCAGGGGTAGCCACCCTAATCTACGAGCAGTACTTC. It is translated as CASSPAGVATLIYEQYF.